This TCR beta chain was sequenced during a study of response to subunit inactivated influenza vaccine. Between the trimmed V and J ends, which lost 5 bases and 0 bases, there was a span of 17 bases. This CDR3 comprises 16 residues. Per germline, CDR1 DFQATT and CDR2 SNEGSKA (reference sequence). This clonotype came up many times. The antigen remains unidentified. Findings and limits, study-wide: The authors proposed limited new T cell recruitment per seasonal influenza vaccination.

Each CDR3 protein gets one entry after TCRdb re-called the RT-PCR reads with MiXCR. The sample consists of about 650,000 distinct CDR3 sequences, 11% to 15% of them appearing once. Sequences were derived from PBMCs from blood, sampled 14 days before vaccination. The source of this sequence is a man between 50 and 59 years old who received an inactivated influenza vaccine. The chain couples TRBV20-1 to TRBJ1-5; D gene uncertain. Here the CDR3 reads CSAPEIEAYSNQPQHF. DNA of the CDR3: TGCAGTGCTCCCGAGATTGAGGCTTATAGCAATCAGCCCCAGCATTTT.